The 5 T cell receptor beta chains below all came from one sample that was sequenced in a study of post-analysis software for immune sequencing data. Prepared libraries of TCR beta cDNA carried unique molecular identifiers. MiXCR was run by TCRdb on the PCR reads, yielding one entry per CDR3 protein. Seen here are 180,000 or so distinct CDR3 sequences, about 30% observed once, and the top ten hold approximately 3%. Which antigens these TCRs recognize remains unknown. Study-wide results and limits: Controls had lower frequencies than patients of 4 or 5 TRBV segments, which included TRBV5-6, TRBV5-1 and TRBV20-1.

Input material: blood. The receptors shown here come from a girl aged 2 to 17 with multiple sclerosis.

This clonotype was seen more than once but under ten times. The rearrangement uses TRBV29-1 and TRBJ1-1; TRBD1 agrees at 7 bases. This CDR3 is built from 12 residues. V was pared by 4 bases and J by 7 bases, with 6 bases of the junction left unmatched. Per germline, CDR1 SQVTM and CDR2 ANQGSEA. This CDR3 reads CSVGRGGDEAFF. The CDR3 DNA follows: TGCAGCGTTGGGAGAGGGGGCGATGAAGCTTTCTTT. The full variable domain, in which reference TRBV29-1 and TRBJ1-1 provide the parts outside the CDR3, is SAVISQKPSRDICQRGTSLTIQCQVDSQVTMMFWYRQQPGQSLTLIATANQGSEATYESGFVIDKFPISRPNLTFSTLTVSNMSPEDSSIYLCSVGRGGDEAFFGQGTRLTVV.

The sample holds many counts of this clonotype. The CDR3 DNA is TGTGCCAGCAGTTTAAGGGGCAATAATTCACCCCTCCACTTT. This translates into CASSLRGNNSPLHF. V is TRBV12-3 or TRBV12-4 and J is TRBJ1-6; maybe TRBD1 (5 bases). Deletions cut 2 bases from V and 5 bases from J, with 7 bases between. There are 14 residues in the CDR3.

This chain joins TRBV25-1 and TRBJ2-7; a weak D match, TRBD1 (6 bases). Germline loops: CDR1 MGHDK, CDR2 SYGVNS. Trimming shortened V by 6 bases and J by 4 bases, and 13 bases separated the two germline ends. This CDR3 contains 13 residues. CDR3 DNA: TGTGCCAGCAGCCTAGGGGGTCAGTACGAGCAGTACTTC. Protein sequence: CASSLGGQYEQYF.

The rearrangement joins TRBV12-3 or TRBV12-4 to TRBJ2-3, with TRBD2 matching over 8 bases. Trimming cost V 2 bases and J 4 bases; bases outside gene matches: 5. The CDR3 covers 15 residues. In nucleotides, the CDR3 is TGTGCCAGCAGTTTACTCGGGAGGGCCCCAGATACGCAGTATTTT. It translates to CASSLLGRAPDTQYF.

Notes on this clonotype: One base away lies a much larger clone, so this may be a sequencing read error. The genes are TRBV3-1 and TRBJ2-4; D perhaps matches TRBD2 (5 bases). Trimming stripped 3 bases from V and 13 bases from J, with 22 bases between. The CDR3 has 15 amino acids. Germline V gene sequence: CDR1 LGHDT, CDR2 YNNKEL (reference sequence). The chain's CDR3 is CASSHWTGTRNGQYF. The CDR3 DNA is TGTGCCAGCAGCCATTGGACTGGCACTCGGAACGGGCAGTACTTC.